What follows are 23 T cell receptor beta chains derived from one specimen sequenced in a study of Ad26.COV2.S vaccination and SARS-CoV-2 variants. Only in-frame clones appear in the TCRdb table, and some are missing; sequencing was by immunoSEQ multiplex PCR. Of fewer than 400,000 clones detected, about 88% appear once; the ten largest clones hold about 2%. Treatment of the sample: around 19 received Ad26.COV2.S at low or high dose, single or two shots; 5 received placebo; per-sample allocation not given. After the first vaccine or placebo injection, samples were drawn on day 63. This specimen consisted of peripheral blood, obtained in a trial of Ad26.COV2.S vaccine versus placebo. These receptors all stem from a person aged 18-65 years who received the Ad26.COV2.S COVID-19 vaccine or a placebo.

The chain joins TRBV7-9 to TRBJ2-1; weak D call: TRBD1 (5 bases). CDR3 length: 13 residues. Trimming cost V 0 bases and J 10 bases, with 10 bases left between them. In germline, CDR1 is SEHNR, CDR2 FQNEAQ (reference sequence). The CDR3 reads CASSLAGPAEQFF. Here the CDR3 DNA reads TGTGCCAGCAGCTTAGCGGGGCCCGCGGAGCAGTTCTTC.

In DNA, the CDR3 is TGTGCCACCAGTGATTCCCGGGACAGAAGCACAGATACGCAGTATTTT. Its translation is CATSDSRDRSTDTQYF. V gene TRBV24-1 combines with J gene TRBJ2-3; 7 bases agree with TRBD1. The CDR3 totals 16 residues. Germline lookup yields CDR1 KGHDR and CDR2 SFDVKD. Trimming at V came to 2 bases and at J to 0 bases, leaving 4 bases not matched to a gene.

The rearrangement uses TRBV28 and TRBJ1-5, with 9 bases that match TRBD1. This CDR3 region has 18 residues. The V gene's germline CDR1 is MDHEN and CDR2 SYDVKM. V was clipped by 4 bases and J by 2 bases; unmatched bases: 12. CDR3: CASSSTGGGVIGNQPQHF. Written as DNA, the CDR3 is TGTGCCAGCAGTTCAACAGGGGGCGGGGTGATTGGCAATCAGCCCCAGCATTTT.

The genes are TRBV19 and TRBJ1-4; no firm D call. The length of the CDR3 is 14 residues. Germline assignment: CDR1 LNHDA and CDR2 SQIVND (reference sequence). Trimming took off 7 bases at V and 5 bases at J, with 14 bases between the two ends. CDR3 loop: CASTPGPRNEKLFF. DNA of the CDR3: TGTGCCAGTACCCCCGGGCCAAGAAATGAAAAACTGTTTTTT.

This clone turned up a few times. Here the CDR3 DNA reads TGTGCCAGCAGAGACTACTACAATGAGCAGTTCTTC. Translated: CASRDYYNEQFF. V gene TRBV2 combines with J gene TRBJ2-1; maybe TRBD2 (5 bases). CDR1 is SNHLY, CDR2 FYNNEI, per germline. The CDR3 is 12 residues long. Trimming stripped 6 bases from V and 3 bases from J, with 6 bases between.

This chain joins TRBV30 and TRBJ1-3; a weak D match, TRBD1 (6 bases). Germline CDR1 and CDR2: GTSNPN and SVGIG (reference sequence). V lost 3 bases to trimming and J lost 2 bases, with 8 bases between them. This CDR3 has 13 residues. The DNA for the CDR3 is TGTGCCTGGAGCAGGGGAACTGGAAACACCATATATTTT. Residues: CAWSRGTGNTIYF.

The chain recombines TRBV11-3 with TRBJ2-1, with D perhaps TRBD1 (6 bases). Germline-derived CDR1 and CDR2 are SGHNT and YENEEA. CDR3 size: 15 residues. Trimming removed 5 bases at V and 1 base at J, with 12 bases between. The CDR3 bases are TGTGCCAGCAGCGCCCGAGGGACATCCTACAATGAGCAGTTCTTC. Amino acid sequence: CASSARGTSYNEQFF. Full variable domain (outside the CDR3, taken from reference TRBV11-3 and TRBJ2-1): EAGVVQSPRYKIIEKKQPVAFWCNPISGHNTLYWYLQNLGQGPELLIRYENEEAVDDSQLPKDRFSAERLKGVDSTLKIQPAELGDSAVYLCASSARGTSYNEQFFGPGTRLTVL.

J is TRBJ2-1 and V is TRBV7-2; maybe TRBD2 (5 bases). There are 14 residues in the CDR3. With 6 bases removed from V and 0 bases from J, the gap between germline ends came to 9 bases. The germline gives CDR1 SGHTA, CDR2 FQGNSA. The DNA for the CDR3 is TGTGCCAGCAGTCGGGGAAACTCCTACAATGAGCAGTTCTTC. Its protein is CASSRGNSYNEQFF.

This clone was observed a single time. The CDR3 coding sequence is TGTGCCAGCTCACCCGCTCTGGAGTATGGCTACACCTTC. Translated, it gives CASSPALEYGYTF. V usage is TRBV18 and J usage is TRBJ1-2; D unresolved. The CDR3 loop spans 13 amino acids. Trimming took off 3 bases at V and 5 bases at J, with 10 bases between the two ends. CDR1 and CDR2 (germline): KGHSH, LQKENI.

This sequence joins TRBV19 and TRBJ2-5; D is perhaps TRBD1 or TRBD2 (5 bases each). The CDR3 has 14 amino acids. Germline CDR1 reads LNHDA; CDR2 reads SQIVND (reference sequence). V was cut by 3 bases and J by 2 bases, with 10 bases left in between. DNA for the CDR3: TGTGCCAGTAGTATGGGACCGCAGCAAGAGACCCAGTACTTC. This translates into CASSMGPQQETQYF.

The chain has TRBV6-6 and TRBJ2-2; the D is unclear. This CDR3 region has 14 residues. The V end was cut by 7 bases, the J end by 2 bases, with 11 bases between. Germline V gene sequence: CDR1 MNHNY, CDR2 SVGAGI (reference sequence). CDR3 in DNA: TGTGCCAGCACCTACTCCCCTAACACCGGGGAGCTGTTTTTT. Its protein is CASTYSPNTGELFF.

The V gene is TRBV5-4, the J gene TRBJ2-5; TRBD2 agrees at 7 bases. This CDR3 has 16 amino acids. In germline, CDR1 is SGHNT, CDR2 YYREEE (reference sequence). Germline trimming cut 4 bases from V and 2 bases from J; bases unmatched to any gene: 11. The CDR3 DNA reads as TGTGCCAGCAGCCCGTTTGTGGGAGGGCCTCAAGAGACCCAGTACTTC. Protein: CASSPFVGGPQETQYF.

This chain joins TRBV10-3 and TRBJ1-5; D gene uncertain. The ends were cut back, 3 bases at V and 2 bases at J, with 14 bases in the middle. Germline V gene data show CDR1 as ENHRY and CDR2 as SYGVKD. This CDR3 spans 16 amino acids. CDR3 sequence: CAISDRLGWGNQPQHF. The CDR3 nucleotides are TGTGCCATCAGTGATAGGCTCGGTTGGGGCAATCAGCCCCAGCATTTT.

This chain joins TRBV5-1 and TRBJ2-7, with 7 bases matching TRBD1. Germline V gene lookup returns CDR1 SGHRS and CDR2 YFSETQ. The CDR3 is 17 amino acids. The J segment lost 3 bases and the V segment lost 4 bases, leaving 16 bases of the junction unmatched. The CDR3 loop is CASSTLGAGTALYEQYF. The CDR3 nucleotides are TGCGCCAGCAGCACCCTTGGGGCCGGGACAGCTCTCTACGAGCAGTACTTC. The complete variable domain, with remaining parts taken from reference TRBV5-1 and TRBJ2-7, reads KAGVTQTPRYLIKTRGQQVTLSCSPISGHRSVSWYQQTPGQGLQFLFEYFSETQRNKGNFPGRFSGRQFSNSRSEMNVSTLELGDSALYLCASSTLGAGTALYEQYFGPGTRLTVT.

The rearrangement joins TRBV9 to TRBJ2-7; D is undetermined. CDR1 and CDR2 from the germline V gene are SGDLS and YYNGEE. The length of the CDR3 is 15 residues. Deletions cut 0 bases from V and 0 bases from J, with 10 bases between. The CDR3 DNA sequence: TGTGCCAGCAGCGTAGAATCGAGCAGCTCCTACGAGCAGTACTTC. Protein product: CASSVESSSSYEQYF.

The chain joins TRBV30 to TRBJ2-3, with D uncertain. This CDR3 is 14 amino acids long. With 3 bases removed from V and 1 base from J, the gap between germline ends came to 11 bases. Germline lookup yields CDR1 GTSNPN and CDR2 SVGIG (reference sequence). CDR3 in amino acids: CAWSGSGGTDTQYF. The CDR3 DNA sequence: TGTGCCTGGAGCGGCTCGGGCGGCACAGATACGCAGTATTTT.

V usage is TRBV14 and J usage is TRBJ2-3, with D hard to call. The CDR3 loop spans 14 amino acids. V dropped 2 bases and J dropped 0 bases, with 6 bases sitting between them. Germline CDR1 reads SGHDN; CDR2 reads FVKESK. The CDR3 reads CASSQLGSTDTQYF. The CDR3 coding sequence is TGTGCCAGCAGCCAACTTGGGAGCACAGATACGCAGTATTTT.

This chain uses TRBV9 with TRBJ2-1; 9 bases fit TRBD2. The CDR3 loop spans 15 amino acids. The germline V gene has CDR1 SGDLS and CDR2 YYNGEE. Germline trimming cut 0 bases from V and 6 bases from J; bases unmatched to any gene: 4. CDR3 region: CASSVDSGRRNEQFF. The DNA of the CDR3 is TGTGCCAGCAGCGTAGATAGCGGGAGACGCAATGAGCAGTTCTTC.

At least ten counts were recorded for this clone. J is TRBJ2-2 and V is TRBV7-9, with D possibly being TRBD1 (6 bases). This CDR3 comprises 19 residues. V was shortened by 1 base and J by 0 bases, with 18 bases between the two germline ends. Germline V lookup: CDR1 SEHNR, CDR2 FQNEAQ (reference sequence). DNA of the CDR3: TGTGCCAGCAGCTTAGACAGGGAGATATGGAGCCCGAACACCGGGGAGCTGTTTTTT. Its protein is CASSLDREIWSPNTGELFF.

V gene TRBV4-1 combines with J gene TRBJ1-2; the D gene is possibly TRBD1 (5 bases). Germline V gene lookup returns CDR1 MGHRA and CDR2 YSYEKL. V gave up 6 bases and J gave up 4 bases, with 12 bases separating them. This CDR3 contains 13 residues. CDR3 in amino acids: CASSAQGGYGYTF. The CDR3 bases are TGCGCCAGCAGTGCGCAGGGAGGCTATGGCTACACCTTC.

The chain is built from TRBV27 and TRBJ2-1; TRBD2 matches at 7 bases. Germline loops: CDR1 MNHEY, CDR2 SMNVEV (reference sequence). V shed 4 bases and J 7 bases; nucleotides not matched to a gene: 13. The CDR3 contains 16 residues. CDR3: CASSSKAGRLPNEQFF. CDR3 sequence (DNA): TGTGCCAGCAGTTCTAAAGCGGGGAGACTACCTAATGAGCAGTTCTTC.

DNA for the CDR3: TGTGCCACCAGTGATCCGGGACTCCCAGATACGCAGTATTTT. Translating it yields CATSDPGLPDTQYF. This sequence joins TRBV24-1 and TRBJ2-3; TRBD2 is a possible D gene (6 bases). The CDR3 has 14 amino acids. The V end was cut by 3 bases, the J end by 4 bases, with 10 bases between. Germline V CDR1 and CDR2: KGHDR, SFDVKD.

V gene TRBV6-6 combines with J gene TRBJ2-7, with a tentative D call TRBD1 (5 bases). Trimming stripped 0 bases from V and 8 bases from J, with 11 bases between. The CDR3 spans 13 residues. Per germline, CDR1 MNHNY and CDR2 SVGAGI (reference sequence). The CDR3 protein is CASSYSDTPKQYF. In DNA, the CDR3 is TGTGCCAGCAGTTACTCGGACACCCCCAAGCAGTACTTC.